This is a list of T cell receptor beta chains from one sample in a study of quantifying T cell responses using KT2 cells. TCRdb reanalysed the UMI-ligation and nested PCR reads using MiXCR and keeps one entry per CDR3 protein. Among tens of thousands of distinct CDR3 sequences listed, 7.3% were seen once. The specimen was PBMCs spiked with cells of the T cell clone KT2. The receptors originated from a human donor. CDR3s include the opening cysteine and the closing phenylalanine or tryptophan. The order of the fields is J gene, V gene, D gene, clone size, CDR3 DNA, CDR3 protein. The D gene is left open where the match is weak. Clone size is given for some rows only: seen once, a few or many times, or a class if the clone is expanded.

j_call: TRBJ2-3; v_call: TRBV6-5; d_call: TRBD2; clone_size: many; cdr3_nt: TGTGCCAGCAGAGGACTAGCGCCAGGCACAGATACGCAGTATTTT; cdr3_aa: CASRGLAPGTDTQYF
j_call: TRBJ2-1; v_call: TRBV2; d_call: NA; clone_size: NA; cdr3_nt: TGTGCCAGCAGTGTGCCGGACATTAGGATGTCCTACAATGAGCAGTTCTTC; cdr3_aa: CASSVPDIRMSYNEQFF
j_call: TRBJ1-5; v_call: TRBV4-3; d_call: NA; clone_size: NA; cdr3_nt: TGCGCCAGCAGCCAATTCAGGGAGCAGCCCCAGCATTTT; cdr3_aa: CASSQFREQPQHF
j_call: TRBJ1-1; v_call: TRBV5-1; d_call: NA; clone_size: NA; cdr3_nt: TGCGCCAGCAGCCGGGACGGCGCGAACACTGAAGCTTTCTTT; cdr3_aa: CASSRDGANTEAFF
j_call: TRBJ2-5; v_call: TRBV13; d_call: NA; clone_size: few; cdr3_nt: TGTGCCAGCAGCTTAAGTTCGTACCAAGAGACCCAGTACTTC; cdr3_aa: CASSLSSYQETQYF
j_call: TRBJ2-3; v_call: TRBV20-1; d_call: TRBD2; clone_size: many; cdr3_nt: TGCAGTGCTAGGGGGGGGTCGGCGGGGACCTTCACAGATACGCAGTATTTT; cdr3_aa: CSARGGSAGTFTDTQYF
j_call: TRBJ2-2; v_call: TRBV25-1; d_call: NA; clone_size: NA; cdr3_nt: TGTGCCAGCAGTGAATTCGAGACAGTATCCACCGGGGAGCTGTTTTTT; cdr3_aa: CASSEFETVSTGELFF
j_call: TRBJ1-5; v_call: TRBV7-8; d_call: NA; clone_size: NA; cdr3_nt: TGTGCCATCAGCTTGGGGGGGGATAGGGAGAGGAATCAGCCCCAGCATTTT; cdr3_aa: CAISLGGDRERNQPQHF
j_call: TRBJ2-1; v_call: TRBV20-1; d_call: NA; clone_size: many; cdr3_nt: TGCAGTGCTAGAGATCTTAGGGCGGGGGCCGTGTCCAATGAGCAGTTCTTC; cdr3_aa: CSARDLRAGAVSNEQFF
j_call: TRBJ2-6; v_call: TRBV10-3; d_call: NA; clone_size: many; cdr3_nt: TGTGCCATCAGTCCCGACTCTGGGGCCAACGTCCTGACTTTC; cdr3_aa: CAISPDSGANVLTF
j_call: TRBJ1-6; v_call: TRBV20-1; d_call: NA; clone_size: many; cdr3_nt: TGCAGTGCCAGCCCGGTGGGGCAATCACCCCTCCACTTT; cdr3_aa: CSASPVGQSPLHF
j_call: TRBJ2-5; v_call: TRBV3-1; d_call: TRBD2; clone_size: NA; cdr3_nt: TGTGCCAGCAGCCAAACTAGCGGGGGGGCAGAGACCCAGTACTTC; cdr3_aa: CASSQTSGGAETQYF
j_call: TRBJ2-5; v_call: TRBV5-1; d_call: NA; clone_size: few; cdr3_nt: TGCGCCAGCAGAAATCCTAACGGGGACGAGAGGCAGACCCAGTACTTC; cdr3_aa: CASRNPNGDERQTQYF
j_call: TRBJ1-5; v_call: TRBV6-1; d_call: NA; clone_size: many; cdr3_nt: TGTGCCAGCAGTCCGCAGGGCGTTCAGCCCCAGCATTTT; cdr3_aa: CASSPQGVQPQHF
j_call: TRBJ1-2; v_call: TRBV14; d_call: NA; clone_size: many; cdr3_nt: TGTGCCAGCAGCCAAGTCCTTACCGGGGGCTACACCTTC; cdr3_aa: CASSQVLTGGYTF
j_call: TRBJ2-5; v_call: TRBV20-1; d_call: NA; clone_size: NA; cdr3_nt: TGCAGCGCCCTCCCCCACCCAACCCAAGAGACCCAGTACTTC; cdr3_aa: CSALPHPTQETQYF
j_call: TRBJ2-1; v_call: TRBV7-9; d_call: NA; clone_size: few; cdr3_nt: TGTGCCAGCAGCTTAGGGTACGGCGGGACGAGCTCCTACAATGAGCAGTTCTTC; cdr3_aa: CASSLGYGGTSSYNEQFF
j_call: TRBJ2-7; v_call: TRBV11-2; d_call: TRBD2; clone_size: many; cdr3_nt: TGTGCCAGCAGCTTGACTAGCAGCAACTACGAGCAGTACTTC; cdr3_aa: CASSLTSSNYEQYF
j_call: TRBJ1-4; v_call: TRBV7-9; d_call: NA; clone_size: few; cdr3_nt: TGTGCCGGCGGGGACATAAGTGAAAAACTGTTTTTT; cdr3_aa: CAGGDISEKLFF
j_call: TRBJ2-6; v_call: TRBV4-2; d_call: TRBD1; clone_size: many; cdr3_nt: TGTGCCAGCAGCCAGGGACAGGCGACCGGGGCCAACGTCCTGACTTTC; cdr3_aa: CASSQGQATGANVLTF
j_call: TRBJ2-6; v_call: TRBV5-1; d_call: TRBD2; clone_size: many; cdr3_nt: TGCGCCAGCAGCTTGCTAGCGGGGGGCTCTGGGGCCAACGTCCTGACTTTC; cdr3_aa: CASSLLAGGSGANVLTF
j_call: TRBJ1-2; v_call: TRBV12-3/TRBV12-4; d_call: NA; clone_size: many; cdr3_nt: TGTGCCAGCAGTCTCTTTCGGAGAACCCTTTATGGCTACACCTTC; cdr3_aa: CASSLFRRTLYGYTF
j_call: TRBJ2-1; v_call: TRBV2; d_call: NA; clone_size: few; cdr3_nt: TGTGCCAGCAGTGAAAAGGCAGGTTCCTACAATGAGCAGTTCTTC; cdr3_aa: CASSEKAGSYNEQFF
j_call: TRBJ1-1; v_call: TRBV20-1; d_call: NA; clone_size: many; cdr3_nt: TGCAGTGCTAGGTCCGGGCTGAACACTGAAGCTTTCTTT; cdr3_aa: CSARSGLNTEAFF
j_call: TRBJ1-2; v_call: TRBV19; d_call: NA; clone_size: few; cdr3_nt: TGTGCCAGTAACGGCAGGGCTAACTATGGCTACACCTTC; cdr3_aa: CASNGRANYGYTF
j_call: TRBJ1-4; v_call: TRBV6-5; d_call: TRBD1; clone_size: many; cdr3_nt: TGTGCCAGCGGCCGGGACAGGGATGAAAAACTGTTTTTT; cdr3_aa: CASGRDRDEKLFF
j_call: TRBJ2-6; v_call: TRBV20-1; d_call: NA; clone_size: many; cdr3_nt: TGCAGTGCCAATTCCCAGGTTGGGCGGATGTCCGGGGCCAACGTCCTGACTTTC; cdr3_aa: CSANSQVGRMSGANVLTF
j_call: TRBJ2-1; v_call: TRBV6-2/TRBV6-3; d_call: NA; clone_size: NA; cdr3_nt: TGTGCCAGCAGTTACTTTAGAGGGGCAGGGCTAGGTGAGCGGGCGTACAATGAGCAGTTCTTC; cdr3_aa: CASSYFRGAGLGERAYNEQFF
j_call: TRBJ1-6; v_call: TRBV14; d_call: NA; clone_size: NA; cdr3_nt: TGTGCCAGCAGCCAGAAGTTGCGGGGAGGGCCCTATAATTCACCCCTCCACTTT; cdr3_aa: CASSQKLRGGPYNSPLHF
j_call: TRBJ2-6; v_call: TRBV28; d_call: TRBD1; clone_size: NA; cdr3_nt: TGTGCCAGCAGTTTCCTCAGCCTCCAGGGACAGGCCAGAAGCTCTGGGGCCAACGTCCTGACTTTC; cdr3_aa: CASSFLSLQGQARSSGANVLTF
j_call: TRBJ1-1; v_call: TRBV20-1; d_call: TRBD1; clone_size: NA; cdr3_nt: TGCAGTGCTCCTGACAGGGGGGATGAAGCTTTCTTT; cdr3_aa: CSAPDRGDEAFF
j_call: TRBJ1-2; v_call: TRBV6-1; d_call: NA; clone_size: many; cdr3_nt: TGTGCCAGCAGTGAAGACGAGGGATCCTACTATGGCTACACCTTC; cdr3_aa: CASSEDEGSYYGYTF
j_call: TRBJ1-2; v_call: TRBV5-4; d_call: TRBD1; clone_size: many; cdr3_nt: TGTGCCAGCAGCTTCACAGGGGGCTATGGCTACACCTTC; cdr3_aa: CASSFTGGYGYTF
j_call: TRBJ2-7; v_call: TRBV27; d_call: TRBD2; clone_size: NA; cdr3_nt: TGTGCCAGCAGCCAGCGGGACGGAATAGTCTACGAGCAGTACTTC; cdr3_aa: CASSQRDGIVYEQYF
j_call: TRBJ1-1; v_call: TRBV29-1; d_call: NA; clone_size: many; cdr3_nt: TGCAGCGTTGTTTATACGGGAATGAACACTGAAGCTTTCTTT; cdr3_aa: CSVVYTGMNTEAFF
j_call: TRBJ2-3; v_call: TRBV20-1; d_call: TRBD1; clone_size: many; cdr3_nt: TGCAGTGCTAGAGATCCCGGACAGGGGGCTAGAGATACGCAGTATTTT; cdr3_aa: CSARDPGQGARDTQYF
j_call: TRBJ1-2; v_call: TRBV7-9; d_call: NA; clone_size: many; cdr3_nt: TGTGCCAGCAGCTTAGGTGGTCTTCGGGCTAACTATGGCTACACCTTC; cdr3_aa: CASSLGGLRANYGYTF
j_call: TRBJ2-1; v_call: TRBV6-5; d_call: NA; clone_size: NA; cdr3_nt: TGTGCCAGCAGTAGGACTGACAATGAGCAGTTCTTC; cdr3_aa: CASSRTDNEQFF
j_call: TRBJ2-1; v_call: TRBV11-2; d_call: TRBD2; clone_size: many; cdr3_nt: TGTGCCAGCAGCCCCGGGACTAGCGGGGGTTTCCGAAATGAGCAGTTCTTC; cdr3_aa: CASSPGTSGGFRNEQFF
j_call: TRBJ1-5; v_call: TRBV12-3/TRBV12-4; d_call: TRBD1; clone_size: many; cdr3_nt: TGTGCCAGCAGAAAGGACAGGTCGGGTCAGCCCCAGCATTTT; cdr3_aa: CASRKDRSGQPQHF
j_call: TRBJ1-4; v_call: TRBV29-1; d_call: NA; clone_size: many; cdr3_nt: TGCAGCGTTGAAGATCGCGACAGGCTGTTTTTT; cdr3_aa: CSVEDRDRLFF
j_call: TRBJ2-2; v_call: TRBV12-3/TRBV12-4; d_call: TRBD2; clone_size: NA; cdr3_nt: TGTGCCAGCAGTGGAATAGCGGGGGAGAACACCGGGGAGCTGTTTTTT; cdr3_aa: CASSGIAGENTGELFF
j_call: TRBJ2-5; v_call: TRBV5-6; d_call: TRBD1; clone_size: few; cdr3_nt: TGTGCCAGCAGCTTGGCCCCAGGGACAGGGCAAGAGACCCAGTACTTC; cdr3_aa: CASSLAPGTGQETQYF